One sample yielded the 28 T cell receptor beta chains listed below, sequenced in a study of shared clonotypes between healthy human individuals. The assay was immunoSEQ multiplex PCR, and TCRdb's table has in-frame clones only and misses some. Counted here are 450,000 to 500,000 clones, approximately 82% occurring once; the ten biggest clones make up 9.5% to 15%. The sequenced sample consisted of PBMCs. Receptors originate from a woman aged 40 to 49 in good health. Some clones in this sample may be carry-over from other donors' samples.

This rearrangement joins TRBV2 to TRBJ2-2; D is ambiguous. Trimming left V 1 base short and J 5 bases short, with 11 bases between. The CDR3 runs 15 residues. Germline V gene sequence: CDR1 SNHLY, CDR2 FYNNEI. CDR3 protein: CASSEDGPWTGELFF. DNA of the CDR3: TGTGCCAGCAGTGAAGACGGCCCGTGGACCGGGGAGCTGTTTTTT.

The rearrangement joins TRBV11-2 to TRBJ2-2; 7 bases align to TRBD2. This CDR3 contains 16 residues. J gave up 5 bases and V 4 bases, and 10 bases lay outside the gene matches. Germline V CDR1 and CDR2: SGHAT, FQNNGV. CDR3 coding DNA: TGTGCCAGCAGCTCCCCCGCGGGAGTTAGTACCGGGGAGCTGTTTTTT. This codes for CASSSPAGVSTGELFF.

The V and J genes are TRBV4-1 and TRBJ1-2; possibly TRBD1 for D (5 bases). The CDR3 contains 16 residues. Trimming cost V 0 bases and J 7 bases, with 18 bases left between them. CDR1 MGHRA and CDR2 YSYEKL come from the germline V gene. The CDR3 protein is CASSQEGGGGSAGYTF. In nucleotides, the CDR3 is TGCGCCAGCAGCCAAGAGGGAGGTGGGGGGTCCGCTGGCTACACCTTC.

This sequence joins TRBV28 and TRBJ1-1; D is undetermined. This CDR3 contains 12 residues. Per germline, CDR1 MDHEN and CDR2 SYDVKM. Deletions cut 2 bases from V and 5 bases from J, with 6 bases between. In nucleotides, the CDR3 is TGTGCCAGCAGTTTAGGCACGACTGAAGCTTTCTTT. Its protein product is CASSLGTTEAFF.

V gene TRBV6-5 combines with J gene TRBJ2-3; 13 positions match TRBD2. Per germline, CDR1 MNHEY and CDR2 SVGAGI. The CDR3 has 16 residues. Trimming took 0 bases from V and 6 from J; bases not matched to a gene: 3. For the CDR3, the DNA is TGTGCCAGCAGTTACTCGATGACTAGCGGGAGGGATACGCAGTATTTT. It yields the protein CASSYSMTSGRDTQYF.

This chain joins TRBV2 and TRBJ2-6; D uncertain. V was shortened by 5 bases and J by 0 bases, with 5 bases between the two germline ends. CDR1 is SNHLY, CDR2 FYNNEI, per germline. The CDR3 spans 14 residues. Here the CDR3 DNA reads TGTGCCAGCAGTCCCCTCTCTGGGGCCAACGTCCTGACTTTC. It is translated as CASSPLSGANVLTF.

The rearrangement links TRBV5-6 to TRBJ2-7, with TRBD1 matching over 9 bases. This CDR3 contains 15 residues. CDR1 and CDR2 (germline): SGHDT, YYEEEE. V trimming: 5 bases; J trimming: 5 bases; junction bases outside the gene matches: 11. The CDR3 nucleotides are TGTGCCAGCAGGCGTCCCGGGACAGGGCGACACGAGCAGTACTTC. Its protein is CASRRPGTGRHEQYF.

This chain uses TRBV11-1 with TRBJ2-7, with D possibly being TRBD1 or TRBD2 (5 bases each). Trimming removed 5 bases at V and 4 bases at J, with 18 bases between. The CDR3 has 15 amino acids. Looked up from germline, CDR1 is SGHAT and CDR2 is FQDESV (reference sequence). CDR3 sequence: CASSPRGWGGYEQYF. The CDR3 bases are TGTGCCAGCAGCCCCCGGGGCTGGGGCGGGTACGAGCAGTACTTC. Complete variable domain (other parts from reference TRBV11-1 and TRBJ2-7): EAEVAQSPRYKITEKSQAVAFWCDPISGHATLYWYRQILGQGPELLVQFQDESVVDDSQLPKDRFSAERLKGVDSTLKIQPAELGDSAMYLCASSPRGWGGYEQYFGPGTRLTVT.

The sample holds one count of this clone. The V and J genes are TRBV2 and TRBJ2-3, with 10 nucleotides matching TRBD2. Trimming took 6 bases from V and 3 from J; bases not matched to a gene: 6. Germline V lookup: CDR1 SNHLY, CDR2 FYNNEI. The CDR3 is 15 amino acids. CDR3 coding DNA: TGTGCCAGCAGCACAGCGGGAGGGCCGACAGATACGCAGTATTTT. Translation: CASSTAGGPTDTQYF.

This clone was counted only a few times. Germline is not matched at one junction end, which may reflect a read error. CDR3 in amino acids: CARSMTTGRPGELFF. The DNA for the CDR3 is TGTGCCCGGAGTATGACGACAGGGCGTCCCGGGGAGCTGTTTTTT. This chain links TRBV30 with TRBJ2-2; 7 bases are shared with TRBD1. The CDR3 contains 15 residues. CDR1 is GTSNPN and CDR2 is SVGIG in the germline V gene (reference sequence).

The chain recombines TRBV7-9 with TRBJ2-1; maybe TRBD2 (6 bases). V lost 5 bases and J 1 base, leaving 15 bases between the germline ends. The germline V gene has CDR1 SEHNR and CDR2 FQNEAQ (reference sequence). The CDR3 contains 16 residues. The CDR3 coding sequence is TGTGCCAGCAGCCGAGGAGGGAGTGCATCCTACAATGAGCAGTTCTTC. Amino acid sequence: CASSRGGSASYNEQFF.

This clone turned up a few times. V usage is TRBV27 and J usage is TRBJ1-5; TRBD1 is a possible D gene (5 bases). The germline V and J ends were trimmed by 0 bases and 4 bases, with 13 bases remaining between them. CDR3 size: 16 residues. Looked up from germline, CDR1 is MNHEY and CDR2 is SMNVEV (reference sequence). The CDR3 loop is CASSLSVWGENQPQHF. The CDR3 nucleotides are TGTGCCAGCAGTTTATCAGTGTGGGGGGAAAATCAGCCCCAGCATTTT.

The chain's CDR3 is CASSVGTGLTEAFF. In DNA form, the CDR3 reads TGTGCCAGCAGTGTCGGGACAGGGTTAACTGAAGCTTTCTTT. The chain couples TRBV6-1 to TRBJ1-1; 9 bases map to TRBD1. Trimming cost V 4 bases and J 5 bases; bases outside gene matches: 5. CDR3 length: 14 residues. Germline V lookup: CDR1 MNHNS, CDR2 SASEGT.

CDR3: CASKPGGATNEKLFF. CDR3 nucleotide sequence: TGTGCCAGCAAACCAGGGGGCGCGACTAATGAAAAACTGTTTTTT. The chain uses TRBV2 and TRBJ1-4; 8 nucleotides line up with TRBD1. The CDR3 runs 15 residues. With V trimmed by 7 bases and J by 2 bases, 6 bases remained unmatched. Germline CDR1 is SNHLY and CDR2 is FYNNEI.

The chain is built from TRBV27 and TRBJ1-5; D ambiguous. Germline values: CDR1 MNHEY, CDR2 SMNVEV (reference sequence). Trimming left V 1 base short and J 0 bases short, with 4 bases between. This CDR3 is built from 14 residues. CDR3 DNA sequence: TGTGCCAGCAGTTTATATGGTAGCAATCAGCCCCAGCATTTT. It encodes CASSLYGSNQPQHF.

The gene calls are TRBV27 and TRBJ1-5, with a weak D call TRBD1 (5 bases). Germline V CDR1 and CDR2: MNHEY, SMNVEV (reference sequence). V lost 5 bases to trimming and J lost 7 bases, with 12 bases between them. The CDR3 loop spans 13 amino acids. This CDR3 reads CASSIPGMQPQHF. The DNA of the CDR3 is TGTGCCAGCAGTATCCCAGGGATGCAGCCCCAGCATTTT.

This clone was observed a few times. CDR3 in amino acids: CASRDEGQHYGYTF. CDR3 bases: TGTGCCAGCAGGGACGAGGGGCAACACTATGGCTACACCTTC. The rearrangement uses TRBV28 and TRBJ1-2; D may be TRBD1 (5 bases). V gave up 6 bases and J gave up 3 bases, with 14 bases separating them. The CDR3 is made up of 14 amino acids. Germline CDR1 is MDHEN and CDR2 is SYDVKM.

About this clone itself: Other nucleotide sequences from this sample produce the same CDR3. The chain carries TRBV15 and TRBJ1-1; no clear D gene. Trimming removed 0 bases at V and 0 bases at J, with 2 bases between. This CDR3 is 13 amino acids long. CDR1 and CDR2 from the germline V gene are LNHNV and YYDKDF (reference sequence). CDR3 nucleotides: TGTGCCACCAGCAGAGACCTGAACACTGAAGCTTTCTTT. This translates into CATSRDLNTEAFF.

This chain links TRBV7-2 with TRBJ2-2; TRBD2 matches at 7 bases. The CDR3 has 14 amino acids. Germline V gene data show CDR1 as SGHTA and CDR2 as FQGNSA. The ends lost 3 bases at V and 3 bases at J; junction bases unmatched: 1. CDR3 protein: CASSLAGDTGELFF. In DNA form, the CDR3 reads TGTGCCAGCAGCTTGGCGGGAGACACCGGGGAGCTGTTTTTT.

With respect to this clone: The germline gene is not matched at one end of the junction; a read error may be the cause. This chain uses TRBV5-8 with TRBJ1-1, with a tentative D call TRBD1 (5 bases). Germline loops: CDR1 SGHTS, CDR2 YDEGEE. The length of the CDR3 is 11 residues. The DNA for the CDR3 is TGTGCCAGCACACCGGACACGGAAGCTTTCTTT. Its protein product is CASTPDTEAFF.

This clone was seen only once. The chain recombines TRBV7-9 with TRBJ2-3; D could derive from TRBD1 or TRBD2 (5 bases each). This CDR3 contains 16 residues. V was clipped by 7 bases and J by 3 bases, with 20 bases between them. Looked up from germline, CDR1 is SEHNR and CDR2 is FQNEAQ (reference sequence). CDR3 sequence: CASITGGAGTTDTQYF. The CDR3 DNA reads TGTGCCAGCATCACCGGCGGAGCTGGGACGACAGATACGCAGTATTTT. Based on the CDR3 plus reference TRBV7-9 and TRBJ2-3, the full variable domain is DTGVSQNPRHKITKRGQNVTFRCDPISEHNRLYWYRQTLGQGPEFLTYFQNEAQLEKSRLLSDRFSAERPKGSFSTLEIQRTEQGDSAMYLCASITGGAGTTDTQYFGPGTRLTVL.

In its sample, this clone was seen once. V is TRBV5-1 and J is TRBJ1-5, with TRBD1 as a possible D gene (5 bases). The V gene's germline CDR1 is SGHRS and CDR2 YFSETQ. V was shortened by 4 bases and J by 6 bases, with 20 bases between the two germline ends. This CDR3 has 16 residues. CDR3 region: CASSRGDGNVGQPQHF. CDR3 sequence (DNA): TGCGCCAGCAGCAGAGGGGACGGGAATGTGGGTCAGCCCCAGCATTTT.

For this clone: The germline gene is not matched at one end of the junction; a read error may be the cause. The same CDR3 also results from other DNA sequences found in this sample. The rearrangement uses TRBV5-1 and TRBJ2-5; possibly TRBD1 for D (6 bases). Germline V CDR1 and CDR2: SGHRS, YFSETQ. The CDR3 is 14 residues long. The CDR3 nucleotides read TGCGCCAGCAGCATACAGGGATACCAAGAGACTCAGTACTTC. Protein product: CASSIQGYQETQYF.

This clone appeared a few times. Other DNA sequences of this sample code for an identical CDR3. The chain couples TRBV7-2 to TRBJ2-2; a weak D match, TRBD2 (6 bases). CDR1 is SGHTA and CDR2 is FQGNSA in the germline V gene. CDR3 length: 15 residues. Trimming stripped 0 bases from V and 2 bases from J, with 7 bases between. This chain's CDR3 is CASSLAGLNTGELFF. CDR3 coding DNA: TGTGCCAGCAGCTTAGCGGGACTTAACACCGGGGAGCTGTTTTTT.

V is TRBV21-1 and J is TRBJ2-3; no check of the table's D call, TRBD2, against the DNA was made. TRBV21-1 represents a pseudogene. The CDR3 totals 17 residues. The CDR3 loop reads CASSKTLTSGSTDTQYF. The CDR3 coding sequence is TGTGCCAGCAGCAAAACCTTAACTAGCGGGAGCACAGATACGCAGTATTTT.

The V and J genes are TRBV15 and TRBJ1-5; D remains ambiguous. The CDR3 has 19 amino acids. The germline gives CDR1 LNHNV, CDR2 YYDKDF (reference sequence). V was trimmed by 3 bases and J by 3 bases, leaving 24 bases between them. The CDR3 region is CATSSGPIKVMGFNQPQHF. The CDR3 nucleotides read TGTGCCACCAGCAGCGGTCCCATTAAAGTAATGGGGTTCAATCAGCCCCAGCATTTT.

A remark on this clone: Germline is not matched at one junction end, which may reflect a read error. This chain joins TRBV15 and TRBJ1-5, with D unresolved. CDR1 and CDR2 from the germline V gene are LNHNV and YYDKDF (reference sequence). The length of the CDR3 is 13 residues. The CDR3 loop reads CATSRDRGSLADF. The CDR3 DNA sequence: TGTGCCACCAGCAGAGATCGTGGCAGTCTCGCGGATTTT.

The chain combines TRBV27 with TRBJ1-5; D unclear. Germline V gene data show CDR1 as MNHEY and CDR2 as SMNVEV (reference sequence). Trimming shortened V by 9 bases and J by 9 bases, and 30 bases separated the two germline ends. This CDR3 comprises 17 residues. The CDR3 sequence is CARARTYDSMENWPQHF. CDR3 bases: TGTGCCAGAGCTAGAACTTACGATTCGATGGAGAATTGGCCCCAGCATTTT.